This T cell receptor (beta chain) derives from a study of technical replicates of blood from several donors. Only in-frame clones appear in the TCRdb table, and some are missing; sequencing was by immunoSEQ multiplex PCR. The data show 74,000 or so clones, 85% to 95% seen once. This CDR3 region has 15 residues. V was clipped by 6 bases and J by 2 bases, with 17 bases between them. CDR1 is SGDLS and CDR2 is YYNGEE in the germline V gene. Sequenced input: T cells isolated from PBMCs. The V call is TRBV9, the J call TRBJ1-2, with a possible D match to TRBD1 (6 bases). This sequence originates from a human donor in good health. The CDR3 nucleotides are TGTGCCAGCAACCCTTCCACAGGGAGCAACTATGGCTACACCTTC. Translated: CASNPSTGSNYGYTF.